This T cell receptor (beta chain) was profiled in a study of metastatic and nonmetastatic thyroid tumors. Germline V gene data show CDR1 as MNHNS and CDR2 as SASEGT. V lost 6 bases to trimming and J lost 7 bases, with 7 bases between them. The CDR3 has 11 residues. In its sample, this clone is medium-sized (0.01 to 0.1%). Antigen: not known. Overall study results and limits: According to reports, the diversity of TCR beta was significantly higher in malignant thyroid tumors than in benign nodules, and this held in both blood and tumor samples.

Before thyroid surgery, none of the patients had received any treatment. In the authors' workflow: Differences in CDR3 between clinicopathological groups were drawn on to build a classifier intended to discriminate distant-metastatic papillary thyroid cancer patients. TCRdb re-called clones from the PCR reads using MiXCR. V and J calls and clone size were set by TCRdb, not the authors. The sample gives 34,000 or so clones, around a fifth of which show up once; 8% is in the top ten. The chain links TRBV6-1 to TRBJ2-1; D unclear. The material sequenced was blood. The TCR originated in a female donor with papillary thyroid cancer or a benign thyroid nodule (not recorded which). Some clones in this sample may be carry-over from other donors' samples. In DNA, the CDR3 is TGTGCCAGCAGCTTAGGGAATGAGCAGTTCTTC. Its protein product is CASSLGNEQFF.